The sequence of this T cell receptor (beta chain) was determined in a study of cytomegalovirus exposure and HLA in healthy donors. Study at large: HLA-typed donors contributed some 85 million unique TCRs, which were held in an early data release.

Study results and limitations: Likely technical artifact: a cluster of highly shared sequence variants.

The donors were healthy bone marrow donors. As for this clone: The antigen is undetermined.

Trimming pared 6 bases from V and 2 bases from J, leaving 14 bases between. The CDR3 is 15 residues long. Germline CDR1 and CDR2: WNHNN and SYGVQD (reference sequence). PCR primers comprised 60 Vbeta and 13 Jbeta primers. The table came from immunoSEQ multiplex PCR; TCRdb's copy has only in-frame clones and leaves some out. Of about 190,000 clones listed, around 73% are singletons. Source material: PBMCs. The chain couples TRBV10-1 to TRBJ1-5, with D unresolved. The TCR originated in a woman aged 30 to 39 in good health and CMV-seropositive. The CDR3 is CASSRLRGGNQPQHF. The DNA for the CDR3 is TGCGCCAGCAGCCGACTCCGGGGTGGCAATCAGCCCCAGCATTTT.